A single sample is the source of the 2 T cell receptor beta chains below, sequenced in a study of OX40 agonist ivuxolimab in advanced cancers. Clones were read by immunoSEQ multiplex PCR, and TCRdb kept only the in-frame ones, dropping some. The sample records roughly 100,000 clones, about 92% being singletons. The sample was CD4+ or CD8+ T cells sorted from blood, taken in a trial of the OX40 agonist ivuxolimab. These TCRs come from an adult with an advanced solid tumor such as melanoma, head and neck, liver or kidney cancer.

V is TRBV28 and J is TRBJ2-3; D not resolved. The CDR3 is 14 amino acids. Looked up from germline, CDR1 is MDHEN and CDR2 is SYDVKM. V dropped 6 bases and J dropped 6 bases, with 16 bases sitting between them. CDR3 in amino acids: CASSPPGSRDTQYF. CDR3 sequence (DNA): TGTGCCAGCAGCCCCCCAGGATCCCGCGATACGCAGTATTTT. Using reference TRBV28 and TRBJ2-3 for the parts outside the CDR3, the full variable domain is DVKVTQSSRYLVKRTGEKVFLECVQDMDHENMFWYRQDPGLGLRLIYFSYDVKMKEKGDIPEGYSVSREKKERFSLILESASTNQTSMYLCASSPPGSRDTQYFGPGTRLTVL.

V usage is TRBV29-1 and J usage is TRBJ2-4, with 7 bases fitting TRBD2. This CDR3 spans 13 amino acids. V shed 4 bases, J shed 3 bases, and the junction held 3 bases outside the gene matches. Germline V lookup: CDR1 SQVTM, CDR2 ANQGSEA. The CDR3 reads CSVGGGGKNIQYF. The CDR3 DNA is TGCAGCGTTGGGGGGGGTGGCAAAAACATTCAGTACTTC.